A single sample gave rise to the 24 T cell receptor beta chains below, sequenced in a study of blood T cell repertoires in COVID-19. Data came from immunoSEQ multiplex PCR; TCRdb stores just in-frame clones and leaves some out. The sample has 15,000 to 20,000 clones, around 77% seen once. Sequencing was performed on peripheral blood. The receptor set was obtained from a man in his 70s with COVID-19, enrolled during active disease.

This clone has more than one count but fewer than ten. The chain has TRBV7-9 and TRBJ1-2; D remains unclear. The V and J ends lost 3 bases and 8 bases respectively, with 10 bases between them. The germline V gene encodes CDR1 SEHNR and CDR2 FQNEAQ (reference sequence). The CDR3 totals 12 residues. The CDR3 here is CASSFDIGGYTF. CDR3 nucleotide sequence: TGTGCCAGCAGCTTTGACATCGGAGGCTACACCTTC.

This chain connects TRBV11-2 to TRBJ1-5; D uncertain. Germline CDR1 reads SGHAT; CDR2 reads FQNNGV. V lost 1 base, J lost 3 bases, and 7 bases lay in between. The CDR3 spans 14 residues. CDR3 in amino acids: CASSLAGNNQPQHF. The CDR3 nucleotides read TGTGCCAGCAGCTTAGCGGGGAACAATCAGCCCCAGCATTTT.

This chain connects TRBV4-1 to TRBJ2-7; no clear D gene. V dropped 1 base and J dropped 8 bases, with 3 bases sitting between them. The CDR3 runs 10 residues. CDR1 and CDR2 from the germline V gene are MGHRA and YSYEKL. CDR3 sequence (DNA): TGCGCCAGCAGCCAAGTCAAGCAGTACTTC. Translation gives CASSQVKQYF.

This clone was recorded only once. The genes are TRBV7-2 and TRBJ2-2, with 7 nucleotides matching TRBD1. V trimming: 2 bases; J trimming: 4 bases; junction bases outside the gene matches: 4. The germline V gene has CDR1 SGHTA and CDR2 FQGNSA. The CDR3 is 15 residues long. This chain's CDR3 is CASSLTGESTGELFF. The CDR3 DNA is TGTGCCAGCAGCTTAACAGGGGAGTCCACCGGGGAGCTGTTTTTT.

V usage is TRBV24-1 and J usage is TRBJ1-2; the D is unclear. This CDR3 contains 13 residues. Per the germline V gene, CDR1 is KGHDR and CDR2 is SFDVKD. V was trimmed by 8 bases and J by 1 base, leaving 10 bases between them. CDR3 amino acids: CATNDHSNYGYTF. The CDR3 DNA sequence: TGTGCCACCAATGACCACAGTAACTATGGCTACACCTTC.

CDR3: CASHPDTGELFF. The CDR3 DNA sequence: TGTGCCAGCCATCCAGACACCGGGGAGCTGTTTTTT. This chain links TRBV2 with TRBJ2-2; D is ambiguous. Germline V gene sequence: CDR1 SNHLY, CDR2 FYNNEI. V was trimmed by 8 bases and J by 3 bases, leaving 7 bases between them. The CDR3 runs to 12 residues.

The chain is built from TRBV5-1 and TRBJ2-1; the D is unclear. The length of the CDR3 is 14 residues. CDR1 SGHRS and CDR2 YFSETQ come from the germline V gene. The ends were cut back, 4 bases at V and 2 bases at J, with 10 bases in the middle. The CDR3 DNA reads TGCGCCAGCAGCCCCGGAGAGGCCTACAATGAGCAGTTCTTC. This encodes CASSPGEAYNEQFF.

The CDR3 loop is CASSPSGETQYF. The CDR3 DNA reads TGTGCCAGCAGCCCCTCCGGGGAGACCCAGTACTTC. The genes are TRBV7-8 and TRBJ2-5; D gene ambiguous. Deletions cut 5 bases from V and 5 bases from J, with 9 bases between. CDR1 SGHVS and CDR2 FQNEAQ come from the germline V gene. The CDR3 is 12 amino acids. The whole variable domain, remainder taken from reference TRBV7-8 and TRBJ2-5, is GAGVSQSPRYKVAKRGQDVALRCDPISGHVSLFWYQQALGQGPEFLTYFQNEAQLDKSGLPSDRFFAERPEGSVSTLKIQRTQQEDSAVYLCASSPSGETQYFGPGTRLLVL.

This chain joins TRBV4-3 and TRBJ1-1; 7 bases map to TRBD1. This CDR3 has 12 residues. The germline V gene has CDR1 LGHNA and CDR2 YSLEER. J gave up 8 bases and V 3 bases, and 3 bases lay outside the gene matches. The CDR3: CASSHWTGEAFF. The CDR3, as DNA: TGCGCCAGCAGCCACTGGACAGGCGAAGCTTTCTTT.

The rearrangement links TRBV6-5 to TRBJ1-2; 8 nucleotides align to TRBD1. The CDR3 covers 15 residues. Germline lookup yields CDR1 MNHEY and CDR2 SVGAGI. J was trimmed by 4 bases and V by 5 bases; bases with no gene match: 9. CDR3 sequence reads: CASSRWTGLSYGYTF. The CDR3 bases are TGTGCCAGCAGTCGCTGGACAGGGCTTAGCTATGGCTACACCTTC.

This clone showed up just a few times. V gene TRBV27 combines with J gene TRBJ1-1, with a weak D call TRBD1 (6 bases). Germline loops: CDR1 MNHEY, CDR2 SMNVEV (reference sequence). The ends were cut back, 5 bases at V and 6 bases at J, with 16 bases in the middle. The CDR3 runs to 14 residues. The CDR3 bases are TGTGCCAGCAGTCCACTCAGGAGACAGGCTGAAGCTTTCTTT. Protein product: CASSPLRRQAEAFF.

This clone was recorded once. The V gene is TRBV29-1, the J gene TRBJ2-3; TRBD1 aligns across 7 bases. The CDR3 is 15 amino acids. J gave up 0 bases and V 0 bases, and 3 bases lay outside the gene matches. Germline V gene lookup returns CDR1 SQVTM and CDR2 ANQGSEA. CDR3 DNA: TGCAGCGTTGAAGATGGGACAGCTAGCACAGATACGCAGTATTTT. Protein product: CSVEDGTASTDTQYF.

The rearrangement joins TRBV10-2 to TRBJ2-1; 11 bases fit TRBD2. CDR3 length equals 16 residues. Unmatched junction bases numbered 7, after V lost 4 bases and J lost 5 bases. The V gene's germline CDR1 is WSHSY and CDR2 SAAADI. CDR3 residues: CASSGFSGRAHNEQFF. CDR3 bases: TGCGCCAGCAGTGGGTTTAGCGGGAGGGCGCACAATGAGCAGTTCTTC.

The rearrangement joins TRBV6-5 to TRBJ2-1; TRBD2 aligns across 10 bases. Germline V CDR1 and CDR2: MNHEY, SVGAGI. V trimming: 4 bases; J trimming: 6 bases; junction bases outside the gene matches: 9. This CDR3 is 16 amino acids long. The CDR3 DNA reads TGTGCCAGCAGTTCACTTCTAGCGGGGGAATCCAATGAGCAGTTCTTC. Its protein is CASSSLLAGESNEQFF.

The rearrangement links TRBV7-2 to TRBJ2-5, with 8 bases aligning to TRBD1. The V segment lost 2 bases and the J segment 5 bases; nucleotides outside the gene matches: 10. From germline, CDR1 is SGHTA and CDR2 FQGNSA. This CDR3 has 16 amino acids. The CDR3 region is CASSLTTGTGGETQYF. The DNA for the CDR3 is TGTGCCAGCAGCTTAACAACCGGGACAGGTGGGGAGACCCAGTACTTC.

In its sample, this clone was seen a few times. The chain combines TRBV6-5 with TRBJ2-3; the match to TRBD2 covers 8 bases. The germline CDR1 and CDR2 sequences are MNHEY and SVGAGI. There are 13 residues in the CDR3. J was trimmed by 4 bases and V by 8 bases; bases with no gene match: 5. CDR3 nucleotides: TGTGCCAGCCGGACTAGCTTGTCAGATACGCAGTATTTT. Amino acids: CASRTSLSDTQYF.

V usage is TRBV12-3 or TRBV12-4 and J usage is TRBJ2-3, with D perhaps TRBD1 (6 bases). The ends were cut back, 3 bases at V and 3 bases at J, with 7 bases in the middle. CDR3 length equals 13 residues. The CDR3, as DNA: TGTGCCAGCAGTTTCACAGGGACAGATACGCAGTATTTT. Amino acids: CASSFTGTDTQYF.

This clone was picked up a small number of times. The chain joins TRBV28 to TRBJ1-1; TRBD1 aligns across 7 bases. J lost 4 bases, V lost 6 bases, and 2 bases had no gene match. The CDR3 is 12 amino acids. Germline lookup yields CDR1 MDHEN and CDR2 SYDVKM. For the CDR3, the DNA is TGTGCCAGCAGGACAGGGCCCACTGAAGCTTTCTTT. It specifies CASRTGPTEAFF.

The V gene is TRBV5-1, the J gene TRBJ1-3; the D gene is possibly TRBD1 (5 bases). V lost 4 bases, J lost 4 bases, and 9 bases lay in between. CDR1 is SGHRS and CDR2 is YFSETQ in the germline V gene. The CDR3 is 13 residues long. Here the CDR3 reads CASSLDNGNTIYF. The CDR3 DNA reads as TGCGCCAGCAGCCTGGACAACGGAAACACCATATATTTT.

The chain combines TRBV7-2 with TRBJ1-1, with a tentative D call TRBD1 (6 bases). This CDR3 is 15 amino acids long. The V and J ends lost 2 bases and 4 bases respectively, with 14 bases between them. Germline V CDR1 and CDR2: SGHTA, FQGNSA. The CDR3 coding sequence is TGTGCCAGCAGCTTAATTCAGGGGCGCCGCACTGAAGCTTTCTTT. It yields the protein CASSLIQGRRTEAFF.

The V gene is TRBV27, the J gene TRBJ2-1; 11 bases match TRBD1. The length of the CDR3 is 16 residues. Germline CDR1 MNHEY, CDR2 SMNVEV (reference sequence). V trimming: 0 bases; J trimming: 7 bases; junction bases outside the gene matches: 5. The CDR3 reads CASSLSTGTGGNEQFF. CDR3 DNA: TGTGCCAGCAGTTTATCAACGGGGACAGGGGGGAATGAGCAGTTCTTC.

This clone was seen only once. V gene TRBV3-1 (or the pseudogene TRBV3-2) combines with J gene TRBJ1-1; D may be TRBD1 (5 bases). The CDR3 extends over 15 amino acids. V lost 1 base and J 4 bases, leaving 13 bases between the germline ends. The germline V gene has CDR1 LGHDT and CDR2 YNNKEL (reference sequence). Here the CDR3 DNA reads TGTGCCAGCAGCCAAGGCGGGGGAGTGGGCACTGAAGCTTTCTTT. Translated, it gives CASSQGGGVGTEAFF.

V gene TRBV27 combines with J gene TRBJ1-5, with D possibly TRBD1 on 6 matching bases. The CDR3 covers 16 residues. Germline loops: CDR1 MNHEY, CDR2 SMNVEV (reference sequence). The V end lost 2 bases, the J end lost 2 bases, and 13 bases lay between the germline ends. DNA for the CDR3: TGTGCCAGCAGTTTAATCAGGGGTGCGGGCAATCAGCCCCAGCATTTT. Its translation is CASSLIRGAGNQPQHF.

This chain links TRBV19 with TRBJ1-1; 8 nucleotides agree with TRBD1. This CDR3 contains 14 residues. Trimming cost V 7 bases and J 4 bases; bases outside gene matches: 8. Germline CDR1 reads LNHDA; CDR2 reads SQIVND (reference sequence). CDR3 in DNA: TGTGCCAGTATCCAAACAGGGGGGCGCACTGAAGCTTTCTTT. As protein: CASIQTGGRTEAFF.